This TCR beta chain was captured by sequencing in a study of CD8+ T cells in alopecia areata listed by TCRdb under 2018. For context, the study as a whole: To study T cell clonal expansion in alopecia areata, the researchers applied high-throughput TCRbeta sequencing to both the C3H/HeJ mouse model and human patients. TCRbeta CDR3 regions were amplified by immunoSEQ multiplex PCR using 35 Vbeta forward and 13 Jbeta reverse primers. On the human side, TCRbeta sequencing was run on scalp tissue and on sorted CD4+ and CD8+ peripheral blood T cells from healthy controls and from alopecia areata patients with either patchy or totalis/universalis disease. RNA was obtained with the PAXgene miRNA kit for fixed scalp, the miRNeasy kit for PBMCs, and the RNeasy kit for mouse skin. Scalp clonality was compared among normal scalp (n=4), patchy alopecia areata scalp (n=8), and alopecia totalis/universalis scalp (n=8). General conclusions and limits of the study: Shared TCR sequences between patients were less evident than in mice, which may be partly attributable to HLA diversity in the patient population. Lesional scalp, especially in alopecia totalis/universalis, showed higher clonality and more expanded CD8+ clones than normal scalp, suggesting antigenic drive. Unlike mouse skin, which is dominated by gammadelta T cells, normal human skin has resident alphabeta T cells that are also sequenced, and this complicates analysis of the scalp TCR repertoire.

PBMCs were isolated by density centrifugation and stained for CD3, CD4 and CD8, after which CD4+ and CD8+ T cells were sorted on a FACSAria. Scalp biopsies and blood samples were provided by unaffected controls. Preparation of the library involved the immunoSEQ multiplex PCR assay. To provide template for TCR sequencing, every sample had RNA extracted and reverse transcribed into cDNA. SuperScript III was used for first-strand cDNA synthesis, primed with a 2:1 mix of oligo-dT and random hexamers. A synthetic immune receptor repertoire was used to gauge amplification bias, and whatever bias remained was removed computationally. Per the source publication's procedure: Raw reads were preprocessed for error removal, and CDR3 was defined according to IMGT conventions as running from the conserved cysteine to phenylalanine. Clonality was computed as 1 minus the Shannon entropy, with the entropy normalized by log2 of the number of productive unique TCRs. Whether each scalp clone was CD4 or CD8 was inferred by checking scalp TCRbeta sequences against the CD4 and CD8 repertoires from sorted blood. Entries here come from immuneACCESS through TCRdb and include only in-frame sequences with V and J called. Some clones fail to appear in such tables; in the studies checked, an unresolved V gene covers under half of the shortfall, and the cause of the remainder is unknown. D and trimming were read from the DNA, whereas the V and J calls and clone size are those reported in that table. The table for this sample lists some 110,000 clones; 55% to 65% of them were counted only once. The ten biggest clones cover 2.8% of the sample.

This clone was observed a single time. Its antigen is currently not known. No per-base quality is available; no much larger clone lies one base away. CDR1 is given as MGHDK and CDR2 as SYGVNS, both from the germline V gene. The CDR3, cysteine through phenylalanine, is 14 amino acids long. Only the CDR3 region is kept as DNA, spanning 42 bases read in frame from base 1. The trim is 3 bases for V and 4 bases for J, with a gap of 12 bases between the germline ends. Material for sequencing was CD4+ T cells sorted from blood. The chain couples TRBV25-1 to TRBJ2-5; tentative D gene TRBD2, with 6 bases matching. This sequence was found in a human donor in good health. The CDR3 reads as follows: CASSDSKAGETQYF. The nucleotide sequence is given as TGTGCCAGCAGTGACTCCAAAGCGGGAGAGACCCAGTACTTC. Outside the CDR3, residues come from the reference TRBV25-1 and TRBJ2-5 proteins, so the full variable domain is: EADIYQTPRYLVIGTGKKITLECSQTMGHDKMYWYQQDPGMELHLIHYSYGVNSTEKGDLSSESTVSRIRTEHFPLTLESARPSHTSQYLCASSDSKAGETQYFGPGTRLLVL.